A selection of T cell receptor beta chains follows, all from one sample in a study of T cells after yellow fever vaccination. TCRdb processed the 5' RACE reads anew with MiXCR; each CDR3 protein has one entry. The sample yields over 120,000 distinct CDR3 sequences, just over 6.5% seen once. The source was CD4+ T cells sorted from PBMCs, collected 10 days after the yellow fever booster vaccination. Source of these receptors: a man aged 30 to 39 who received the YFV17D yellow fever vaccine. Both conserved end residues are part of each CDR3. D genes are given only for firm matches. Not all rows give a size; the values are once, few, many and, for expanded clones, a class.

V	D	size	J	CDR3	DNA
TRBV20-1	.	many	TRBJ2-1	CSARRPGNEQFF	TGCAGTGCTCGGAGGCCTGGCAATGAGCAGTTCTTC
TRBV20-1	.	many	TRBJ1-5	CSARGQEPAGPQHF	TGCAGTGCTAGAGGACAGGAGCCAGCGGGGCCCCAGCATTTT
TRBV11-1	TRBD1	.	TRBJ2-5	CASSFPRDRIQETQYF	TGTGCCAGCAGCTTTCCCCGGGACAGGATTCAAGAGACCCAGTACTTC
TRBV18	.	.	TRBJ2-1	CASSPPSGFNEQFF	TGTGCCAGCTCACCACCGTCCGGGTTCAATGAGCAGTTCTTC
TRBV29-1	.	.	TRBJ1-2	CSVGSGGYTF	TGCAGCGTGGGTTCGGGTGGCTACACCTTC
TRBV18	TRBD2	many	TRBJ2-7	CASSPYGASGRALYEQYF	TGTGCCAGCTCACCATACGGGGCTAGCGGGAGGGCCCTCTACGAGCAGTACTTC
TRBV30	.	.	TRBJ1-1	CAWILRGVTEAFF	TGTGCCTGGATTCTACGGGGGGTAACTGAAGCTTTCTTT
TRBV24-1	.	many	TRBJ2-1	CATSDRGGANEQFF	TGTGCCACCAGTGACCGCGGAGGGGCCAATGAGCAGTTCTTC
TRBV4-3	.	many	TRBJ2-5	CASSQTEGAETQYF	TGCGCCAGCAGCCAAACCGAGGGTGCGGAGACCCAGTACTTC
TRBV12-3/TRBV12-4	TRBD1	many	TRBJ1-2	CASRDRGNGYTF	TGTGCCAGCAGGGACAGGGGAAATGGCTACACCTTC
TRBV7-9	.	many	TRBJ1-3	CASSARRQSSGNTIYF	TGTGCCAGCAGCGCCCGTCGACAGAGCTCTGGAAACACCATATATTTT
TRBV20-1	.	many	TRBJ1-3	CSARRGSDNSGNTIYF	TGCAGTGCTAGACGGGGCTCGGACAACTCTGGAAACACCATATATTTT
TRBV2	.	many	TRBJ1-1	CARLNRARGAFF	TGTGCCAGACTCAACCGGGCCAGGGGAGCTTTCTTT
TRBV7-2	.	many	TRBJ2-5	CASSSEGETQYF	TGTGCCAGCAGCTCAGAAGGAGAGACCCAGTACTTC
TRBV20-1	.	many	TRBJ2-5	CSASGSQETQYF	TGCAGTGCATCCGGGTCCCAAGAGACCCAGTACTTC
TRBV28	.	many	TRBJ2-7	CASIDSSSYEQYF	TGTGCCAGCATTGACTCCTCCTCCTACGAGCAGTACTTC
TRBV20-1	TRBD2	many	TRBJ2-1	CSAPRGSGSGNEQFF	TGCAGTGCTCCGAGGGGTAGCGGGAGTGGTAATGAGCAGTTCTTC
TRBV7-2	.	many	TRBJ2-4	CASSLGTFEGGNIQYF	TGTGCCAGCAGCTTAGGAACCTTTGAAGGAGGTAACATTCAGTACTTC
TRBV7-6	.	many	TRBJ2-5	CASSLGAGRDQETQYF	TGTGCCAGCAGCTTAGGGGCAGGCCGGGACCAAGAGACCCAGTACTTC
TRBV12-3/TRBV12-4	.	.	TRBJ2-2	CASGIGQSNTGELFF	TGTGCCAGCGGTATAGGACAGAGTAACACCGGGGAGCTGTTTTTT
TRBV29-1	.	many	TRBJ2-5	CSVRDGGSTQYF	TGCAGCGTCCGGGATGGGGGTTCGACCCAGTACTTC
TRBV11-2	.	few	TRBJ2-3	CASSLRLGSLTDTQYF	TGTGCCAGCAGCTTACGGTTGGGCAGCCTCACAGATACGCAGTATTTT
TRBV20-1	TRBD2	.	TRBJ2-1	CSATRWTSDSEQFF	TGCAGTGCCACGCGATGGACTAGCGATAGTGAGCAGTTCTTC
TRBV6-2/TRBV6-3	TRBD2	.	TRBJ2-7	CATRVPGGLASYEQYF	TGTGCCACCAGAGTCCCAGGGGGACTAGCTTCCTACGAGCAGTACTTC
TRBV7-2	TRBD2	.	TRBJ2-4	CASSLTSGSWYF	TGTGCCAGCAGCCTCACTAGCGGGAGCTGGTACTTC
TRBV7-8	.	many	TRBJ2-1	CASRGWDRYNEQFF	TGTGCCAGCAGGGGGTGGGATCGGTACAATGAGCAGTTCTTC